This T cell receptor (beta chain) derives from a study of cytomegalovirus exposure and HLA in healthy donors (dated by TCRdb to 2016 to 2017). With regard to the full study: In an earlier analysis of 450 to 750 of the donors, 276 Gb of sequence data and approximately 100 million unique TCR beta sequences from roughly 180 million T cells were reported. An early release that covered some 640 HLA-typed donors contained approximately 300 gigabases of sequencing data and about 93 million unique TCR sequences. Of the roughly 390 genotyped donors, roughly 76% were placed in the genetic ancestry cluster associated with self-reported Caucasian donors. The study aimed to test whether signatures of past pathogen exposure could be identified by cataloging public T cell receptors. The study used immunosequencing to profile the T cell repertoires of approximately 630 subjects and linked those repertoires to cytomegalovirus serostatus. Along with the approximately 670-subject first cohort, a separate validation cohort of roughly 110 different subjects was used. High-throughput TCR immunosequencing, statistical association of individual TCRs with disease status, and machine learning were combined to predict cytomegalovirus infection status. A later analysis re-analyzed previously published TCR beta repertoires from roughly 600 donors and added high-resolution HLA genotyping to study TCR occurrence patterns. Rather than drawing on any new phenotypic data, the later analysis identified candidate immune exposures from TCR beta sequences and the way those sequences occurred across donors. In an earlier analysis of a few hundred of the donors, high-throughput TCR beta sequencing was used to judge whether each TCR beta V gene segment behaved as functional or pseudogenic. Donor age, sex, ethnicity and CMV serostatus were collected together with the repertoire data. Genome-wide SNP genotypes for about 60% of the roughly 700 donors were used in a later genetic analysis, which treated that subset as a discovery cohort. Every discovery cohort repertoire had been produced on one sequencing platform. Class I and class II HLA loci were covered by the typing at four-digit resolution. The number of typed donors differed by locus: about 629-640 for A, B, C, DRB1 and DQB1; some 500 for DQA1; approximately 610 for DPA1; and about 470 for DPB1. Five DR-DQ haplotypes were treated as single units for association and clustering because of strong linkage in the cohort. Among over 350 genotyped donors of the cohort, an average of approximately 240,000 unique TCR beta nucleotide sequences were sequenced per donor, 15% to 20% of them non-productive.

A few counts support this clone. The antigen this receptor binds is unknown. One base away there is no much larger clone; base qualities are not given. The cohort consisted of 600 to 750 healthy bone marrow donors. All cohort members were sampled while nominally healthy, although unrecorded immune exposures were likely present. The donor was CMV seropositive and was included in the group of 250 to 300 seropositive cohort members. Every donor gave a peripheral blood sample, and the peripheral blood mononuclear cells from that sample were used for TCR beta sequencing. The Qiagen DNeasy Blood Extraction Kit was used to extract genomic DNA from the blood cell samples. CDR1 and CDR2, per the germline V gene, are SGHDT and YYEEEE. From its cysteine to its phenylalanine, the CDR3 spans 18 amino acids. Of the read, only the CDR3 DNA is kept; its 54 bases are in frame from base 1. The germline V end is reduced by 6 bases and the J end by 2 bases; junction bases left unmatched: 7.

The library relied on the immunoSEQ multiplex PCR assay. A mixture of 60 forward primers for TCR Vbeta segments and 13 reverse primers for TCR Jbeta segments was used in the multiplex PCR. The CDR3 region of rearranged TCR beta genes was amplified from genomic DNA by a multiplex PCR assay. On the Illumina HiSeq System, the amplified TCR beta libraries were sequenced as 87-base-pair reads. In the paper's pipeline: A later analysis counted tens of millions of unique TCR beta chains across the 650 to 800 repertoires, and 10 million to 11 million of these chains were shared by at least two donors. Raw reads were error-corrected and collapsed into unique sequences by a nearest-neighbor algorithm in which closely related sequences were merged to remove PCR and sequencing errors. Alignment of CDR3 sequences to IMGT reference sequences was used to assign V, D and J gene segments. Each retained sequence needed at least a six-nucleotide match to both a V gene segment and a J gene segment. A rearrangement was called productive if the CDR3 had no stop codons and remained in frame with V and J, and every other rearrangement was called non-productive. Following IMGT convention, CDR3 was defined as the stretch from the second conserved V-encoded cysteine up to the conserved J-encoded phenylalanine. The earlier analysis of 500 to 650 of the donors excluded any sequence lacking an unambiguous match to a single V gene segment. In an earlier analysis of several hundred of the donors, V segments were called functional above 56.7% productive rearrangements and were called segregating when the between-donor standard deviation exceeded 5%. A statistical classification framework was built to diagnose cytomegalovirus status from the catalog of TCR beta chain sequences. A later analysis assigned V and J genes by comparing TCR nucleotide sequences with IMGT/GENE-DB human TR gene sequences. The TCRdist pipeline was used in a later analysis to assign CDR3 sequences and most-parsimonious VDJ recombination scenarios. A later analysis defined each TCR beta chain by its CDR3 amino acid sequence plus V-gene family, and excluded reads lacking a unique V-gene family. To address suspected cross-contamination and a sequencing artifact, a later analysis removed approximately 590 highly shared, low-generation-probability nucleotide sequences. In a later analysis, a clonal expansion index was calculated for each public chain from normalized within-repertoire ranks of inferred template counts. Generation probabilities in a later analysis came from a VDJ recombination model fitted to out-of-frame rearrangements, and those results were checked against IGoR. A later analysis scored TCR-TCR, TCR-HLA and TCR-CMV co-occurrence with hypergeometric tests, applying a repertoire-size bias correction to TCR pairs. False discovery rates were estimated in a later analysis by permuting HLA or CMV assignments 20 times. In a later analysis, co-occurring TCRs were grouped with DBSCAN, and TCRdist sequence similarity was added when clustering was performed within HLA-allele-positive subsets. Co-occurrence clustering excluded repertoires with fewer than 30,000 or more than 120,000 public chains, plus five with anomalous nucleotide sharing. The clones in this table, taken by TCRdb from immuneACCESS, are in-frame only. Not every clone is retained; where verified, under half of the shortfall comes from an unresolved V gene, and the cause of the rest is unknown. The V and J calls and clone size come from that table; D and trimming were worked out from the DNA. Present in this sample are tens of thousands of clones, around 81% of which were seen just once. The ten most abundant clones make up roughly 6% of the sample.

Study-wide conclusions, independent of this receptor: Linkage disequilibrium might explain the correlated functional status among segregating V segments, but an unknown experimental factor could not be ruled out. Some IMGT-functional V segments, including TRBV6-2 and TRBV6-3, could not be distinguished by the 87-base-pair reads and were therefore excluded. A later genetic analysis reported fewer N-insertions in productive TCRs among donors in an Asian-associated ancestry cluster than the roughly 700-donor mean. Most TCR sequences were observed very rarely across donors, whereas some public TCRs were present in many individuals. An association between a missense DCLRE1C variant and V-gene and J-gene trimming of TCR beta chains was found in a later genetic analysis and replicated in an independent cohort. In vitro tests confirmed that a few of the cytomegalovirus-associated TCR beta chains recognize cytomegalovirus antigens. For the cohort, immune exposure information was limited to CMV serostatus. A further reported finding was that TCR beta sequences accurately predicted the HLA-A and HLA-B alleles for most subjects in the first cohort. Several of the top co-occurrence clusters appeared to be linked to parvovirus B19, influenza, CMV and Epstein-Barr virus, according to a later analysis. In an earlier analysis of more than 500 of the donors, most TCR beta V segments appeared in productive rearrangements about 87% or about 30% of the time, broadly matching IMGT annotations. HLA typing was unavailable for some donors at each locus, so association tests used only the typed subset. A later analysis associated roughly 17,000 TCR beta sequences with specific HLA alleles at a false discovery rate of 0.05. In the study, about 150 TCR beta chains were listed as associated with cytomegalovirus. According to a later analysis, most CMV-associated TCR beta chains appeared to be HLA-restricted, and the HLA associations seemed to be driven largely by CMV exposure. In a later analysis, TCR association rates were found to vary across HLA loci, with the most associated TCRs seen for DRB1 alleles and the fewest for HLA-C alleles. The classifier was reported to diagnose cytomegalovirus status with high specificity and sensitivity in both the original and validation cohorts. Compared with equally common non-associated chains, HLA-associated TCR beta chains in a later analysis were more clonally expanded and had lower generation probabilities. According to the authors, the approach could potentially be generalized to other disease states and immunological phenotypes. Roughly uniform sequencing depth across donors was assumed in presence/absence analyses, although this assumption may not hold. The earlier analysis of some 560 of the donors excluded about 16 rarely observed V segments, including chromosome 9 orphons, because counts were too low. Strong co-occurrence of HLA alleles, especially DR and DQ, made assigning TCR associations to individual alleles difficult. A cluster of highly shared sequence variants was judged likely to be a technical artifact of the sequencing pipeline. In this cohort, only TCR beta chains were sequenced, and detectable features were limited by the absence of alpha or paired-chain data.

The receptor comes from a male donor in good health and CMV-seropositive. Sequenced material: PBMCs. The sequence joins TRBV5-6 to TRBJ2-2, with 16 bases aligning to TRBD2. The sequence in DNA is TGTGCCAGCAACCGGGGACTAGCGGGGGGGTATAACACCGGGGAGCTGTTTTTT. Its protein is CASNRGLAGGYNTGELFF.